The present TCR beta chain was sequenced within a study of blood T cell repertoires in COVID-19. On the study more broadly: The United States, Italy and Spain provided the acute and convalescent COVID-19 samples.

This clone is a singleton in its sample. Source study methods: Estimation of nucleated cell counts relied on the amplification of reference gene primers. Sequencing used immunoSEQ multiplex PCR; TCRdb keeps in-frame clones, though not all of them. Clonal size and the V and J genes are those of that table, whereas D and trimming came from the DNA. Of hundreds of thousands of clones listed, about 90% are singletons. Participants were aged roughly 18 to 90 years from around 25 US areas. The clonotype originates from a woman aged 18-29 years with acute COVID-19. Input material: PBMCs or T cells enriched from blood (not recorded which).

The CDR3 reads CATPLSENSNYGYTF. The CDR3 nucleotides are TGTGCCACCCCCCTCTCGGAGAACTCTAACTATGGCTACACCTTC. This chain connects TRBV10-3 to TRBJ1-2, with no clear D. This CDR3 contains 15 residues. Per germline, CDR1 ENHRY and CDR2 SYGVKD. V was pared by 10 bases and J by 0 bases, with 18 bases between.